At least ten counts were recorded for the clone carrying this TCR beta chain. This sample is drawn from a study of T cells after yellow fever vaccination. Study-wide background: Where fractions had low cell numbers, libraries were prepared from them with the SMART-Seq v4 Ultra Low Input RNA kit.

In making TCR cDNA, 5'RACE template switching added a universal primer site and UMIs to it. TCRdb reprocessed the 5' RACE reads with MiXCR, giving one entry per CDR3 protein. The sample lists about 20,000 distinct CDR3 sequences, around 5.2% occurring once. The CDR3 extends over 18 amino acids. Study-wide points: Overall, a small share of clonotypes was seen in both CD4 and CD8 compartments.

V is TRBV21-1 and J is TRBJ2-5; the D segment call TRBD1 is taken from the table without a DNA check. TRBV21-1 is listed as a pseudogene. This sample comprised PBMCs, either bulk or a sorted T-cell subset (CD4+, CD8+, memory, or dextramer-sorted; not recorded which), obtained approximately 47 days after the first yellow fever vaccination. This receptor was identified in a man aged 18 to 30 who received the YFV17D yellow fever vaccine. As DNA, the CDR3 is TGTGCCAGCAGCAAAGGCGAACGACGGACAGCTTACCAAGAGACCCAGTACTTC. This translates into CASSKGERRTAYQETQYF.